The 5 T cell receptor beta chains below all came from one sample that was sequenced in a study of T cells in women clearing cervical HPV infection. This table comes from immunoSEQ multiplex PCR, and its TCRdb copy is limited to in-frame clones, with some not included. The sample has 30,000 to 35,000 clones. The sequenced sample was blood buffy coat. These receptors were collected from a woman between 18 and 70 years old with a cervical HPV16 infection that either progressed to CIN3+ or cleared (not recorded which).

On this clone: The read is 3 residues too short to cover the CDR3 end, so that end is filled in from the germline J gene. The V and J genes are TRBV7-6 and TRBJ2-2; D gene uncertain. CDR1 is SGHVS and CDR2 is FNYEAQ in the germline V gene. V lost 2 bases and J 0 bases, leaving 10 bases between the germline ends. The CDR3 totals 16 residues. CDR3 region: CASSLSKGPNTGELFF. The part of the CDR3 DNA that was read is TGTGCCAGCAGCTTATCAAAGGGCCCGAACACCGGGGAG.

Details on this clone: The read finishes 3 residues shy of the CDR3 end, and the germline J gene is used to complete it. The rearrangement joins TRBV19 to TRBJ2-2, with D tentatively TRBD1 or TRBD2 (6 bases each). Germline assignment: CDR1 LNHDA and CDR2 SQIVND (reference sequence). V was shortened by 8 bases and J by 7 bases, with 11 bases between the two germline ends. The CDR3 spans 12 residues. The CDR3 loop reads CASGGGFGELFF. Partial CDR3 DNA: TGTGCCAGTGGAGGGGGTTTCGGGGAG. The full variable domain, with the rest looked up from reference TRBV19 and TRBJ2-2, is DGGITQSPKYLFRKEGQNVTLSCEQNLNHDAMYWYRQDPGQGLRLIYYSQIVNDFQKGDIAEGYSVSREKKESFPLTVTSAQKNPTAFYLCASGGGFGELFFGEGSRLTVL.

Concerning this clone: The CDR3 end lies 3 residues beyond the end of the read and is filled in from the germline J gene. The rearrangement joins TRBV19 to TRBJ1-1, with 7 bases identical to TRBD1. The CDR3 spans 13 residues. The germline CDR1 and CDR2 sequences are LNHDA and SQIVND (reference sequence). J lost 1 base, V lost 5 bases, and 1 base had no gene match. The covered CDR3 bases are TGTGCCAGTAGTCGACAGGGGAACACTGAA. Protein: CASSRQGNTE. From start to end, the CDR3 is CASSRQGNTEAFF. The whole variable domain, remainder taken from reference TRBV19 and TRBJ1-1, is DGGITQSPKYLFRKEGQNVTLSCEQNLNHDAMYWYRQDPGQGLRLIYYSQIVNDFQKGDIAEGYSVSREKKESFPLTVTSAQKNPTAFYLCASSRQGNTEAFFGQGTRLTVV.

As for this clone: The CDR3 end lies 3 residues beyond the end of the read and is filled in from the germline J gene. The chain links TRBV5-1 to TRBJ2-5; 10 bases are shared with TRBD2. Germline V CDR1 and CDR2: SGHRS, YFSETQ. The V gene end was trimmed by 1 base and the J gene end by 5 bases; junction bases not matched to a gene: 8. The CDR3 is 16 residues long. The sequenced CDR3 bases are TGCGCCAGCAGCTTGTCGAGCGGGGGGGCCCGGGAGACC. This codes for CASSLSSGGARET. The whole CDR3 sequence is CASSLSSGGARETQYF.

About this clone itself: The read gets to within 3 residues of the CDR3 end, and the germline J gene fills in the rest. The V and J genes are TRBV5-3 and TRBJ2-1; TRBD2 matches 13 bases. TRBV5-3 is recorded as an ORF, its role being uncertain. J was trimmed by 1 base and V by 4 bases; bases with no gene match: 11. The CDR3 has 19 amino acids. The CDR3 DNA, read in part, is TGTGCCAGAAGCAACGGGACTAGCGGGACCGGAGGGTCCTACAATGAG. This sequence encodes CARSNGTSGTGGSYNE. The full-length CDR3 reads as CARSNGTSGTGGSYNEQFF.